This TCR beta chain comes out of a study of post-analysis software for immune sequencing data. Broader study findings: Relative to controls, patients had five TRBV segments at higher frequency, with TRBV5-6, TRBV5-1 and TRBV20-1 among these.

A note on this clonotype: Its antigen remains unknown.

Tagging with unique molecular identifiers was a feature of the TCR beta cDNA libraries. Using its own MiXCR run on the PCR reads, TCRdb lists one record per CDR3 protein. The data hold about 500,000 distinct CDR3 sequences, with around 40% observed a single time. This CDR3 is 15 amino acids long. The germline V gene has CDR1 SGHTA and CDR2 FQGNSA. J lost 8 bases, V lost 1 base, and 7 bases had no gene match. The sample consisted of blood. The sequence derives from a girl under 18 with multiple sclerosis. The chain joins TRBV7-2 to TRBJ1-2; 10 bases are shared with TRBD1. This chain's CDR3 is CTSSLDYRDRGGYTF. CDR3 bases: TGTACCAGCAGCTTAGACTACCGGGACAGGGGCGGCTACACCTTC.